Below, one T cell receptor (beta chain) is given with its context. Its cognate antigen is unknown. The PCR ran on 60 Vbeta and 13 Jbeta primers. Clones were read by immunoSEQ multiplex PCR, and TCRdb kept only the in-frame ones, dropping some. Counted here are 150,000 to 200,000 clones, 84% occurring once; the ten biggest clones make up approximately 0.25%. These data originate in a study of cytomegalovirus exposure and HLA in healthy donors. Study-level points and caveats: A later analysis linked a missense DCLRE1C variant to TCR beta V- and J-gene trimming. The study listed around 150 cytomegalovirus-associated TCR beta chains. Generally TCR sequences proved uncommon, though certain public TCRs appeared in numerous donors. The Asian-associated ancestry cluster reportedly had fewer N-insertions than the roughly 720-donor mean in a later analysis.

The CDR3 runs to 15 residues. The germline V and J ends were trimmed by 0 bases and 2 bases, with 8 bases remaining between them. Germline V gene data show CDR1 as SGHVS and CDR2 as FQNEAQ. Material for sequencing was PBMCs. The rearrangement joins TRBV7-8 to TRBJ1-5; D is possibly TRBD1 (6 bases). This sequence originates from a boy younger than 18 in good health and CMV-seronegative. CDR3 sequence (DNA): TGTGCCAGCAGCTTAGCACGACAGGGCAATCAGCCCCAGCATTTT. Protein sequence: CASSLARQGNQPQHF.